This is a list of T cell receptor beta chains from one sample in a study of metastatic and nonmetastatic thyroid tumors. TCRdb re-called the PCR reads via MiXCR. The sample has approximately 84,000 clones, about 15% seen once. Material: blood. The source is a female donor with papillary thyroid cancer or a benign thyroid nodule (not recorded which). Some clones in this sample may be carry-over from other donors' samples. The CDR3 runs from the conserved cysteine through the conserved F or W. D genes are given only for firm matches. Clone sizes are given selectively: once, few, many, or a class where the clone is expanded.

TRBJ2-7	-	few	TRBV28	CASAPPGHPYEQYF	TGTGCCAGCGCTCCGCCGGGACACCCCTACGAGCAGTACTTC
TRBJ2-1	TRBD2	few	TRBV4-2	CASSITRGYGSNEQFF	TGTGCCAGCAGCATTACGCGGGGGTACGGTTCGAATGAGCAGTTCTTC
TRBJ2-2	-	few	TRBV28	CASSPAGAGGELFF	TGTGCCAGCTCCCCAGCCGGGGCAGGCGGGGAGCTGTTTTTT
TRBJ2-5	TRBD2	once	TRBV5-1	CASSLRTREETQYF	TGTGCCAGCAGCTTGAGGACTAGAGAAGAGACCCAGTACTTC
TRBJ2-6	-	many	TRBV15	CATSRADPISEANVLTF	TGTGCCACCAGCAGAGCCGACCCGATCTCTGAGGCCAACGTCCTGACTTTC
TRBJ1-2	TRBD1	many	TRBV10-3	CAISTTGDYGYTF	TGTGCCATCAGTACCACAGGGGACTATGGCTACACCTTC
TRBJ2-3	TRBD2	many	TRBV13	CASSGGLAGGLADTQYF	TGTGCCAGCAGCGGTGGACTAGCGGGGGGGCTGGCAGATACGCAGTATTTT
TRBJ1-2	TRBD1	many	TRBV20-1	CSAREGGESDGYTF	TGCAGTGCTAGAGAAGGGGGCGAAAGCGATGGCTACACCTTC
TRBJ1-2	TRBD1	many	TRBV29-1	CSVSATGGGYTF	TGCAGCGTCTCCGCGACAGGGGGGGGCTACACCTTC
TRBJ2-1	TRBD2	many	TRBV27	CATRGGGGDEQFF	TGTGCCACCCGAGGCGGGGGGGGCGATGAGCAGTTCTTC
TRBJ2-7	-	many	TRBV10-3	CAINQGQPYEQYF	TGTGCCATCAACCAGGGCCAACCCTACGAGCAGTACTTC
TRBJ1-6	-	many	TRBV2	CASSDVGGGYNSPLHF	TGTGCCAGCAGTGACGTGGGGGGCGGCTATAATTCACCCCTCCACTTT
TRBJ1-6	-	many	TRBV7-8	CASSFRASPLHF	TGTGCCAGCAGCTTCAGGGCTTCACCCCTCCACTTT
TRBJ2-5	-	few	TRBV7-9	CASSLGVVQETQYF	TGTGCCAGCAGCTTAGGGGTGGTCCAAGAGACCCAGTACTTC
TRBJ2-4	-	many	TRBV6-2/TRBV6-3	CASGPQLAKNIQYF	TGTGCCAGCGGTCCCCAACTAGCCAAAAACATTCAGTACTTC
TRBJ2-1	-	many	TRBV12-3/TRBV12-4	CASSFGQLQFF	TGTGCCAGCAGTTTTGGACAGCTGCAGTTCTTC
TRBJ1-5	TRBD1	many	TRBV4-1	CASSHSDRRNQPQHF	TGCGCCAGCAGCCACTCGGACAGGAGGAATCAGCCCCAGCATTTT
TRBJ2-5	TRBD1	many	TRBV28	CASSIRTGSETQYF	TGTGCCAGCAGTATCAGGACAGGGTCAGAGACCCAGTACTTC
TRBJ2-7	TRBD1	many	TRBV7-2	CASSFKTGGLYEQYF	TGTGCCAGCAGCTTTAAAACAGGGGGGCTCTACGAGCAGTACTTC
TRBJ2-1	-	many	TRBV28	CASKKGWARGSYNEQFF	TGTGCCAGCAAGAAGGGGTGGGCGCGGGGCTCCTACAATGAGCAGTTCTTC
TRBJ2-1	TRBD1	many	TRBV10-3	CAISGGPGQYNEQFF	TGTGCCATCAGTGGAGGACCGGGACAGTACAATGAGCAGTTCTTC
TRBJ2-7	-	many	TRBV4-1	CASSRAYEQYF	TGCGCCAGCAGCCGCGCATACGAGCAGTACTTC
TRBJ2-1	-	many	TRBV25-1	CASSETGNGQFF	TGTGCCAGCAGTGAGACAGGCAATGGGCAGTTCTTC
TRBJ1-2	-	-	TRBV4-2	CASSQDTGIYGYTF	TGTGCAAGCAGCCAAGATACAGGAATCTATGGCTACACCTTC
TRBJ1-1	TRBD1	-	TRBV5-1	CASSPRAGTGGTESFF	TGCGCCAGCAGTCCGAGGGCCGGGACAGGGGGAACTGAATCTTTCTTT
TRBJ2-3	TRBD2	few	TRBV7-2	CASSVGSLAGVTSTDTQYF	TGTGCCAGCAGCGTCGGATCACTAGCGGGGGTTACTAGCACAGATACGCAGTATTTT
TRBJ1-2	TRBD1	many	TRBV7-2	CASSVDREVYGYTF	TGTGCCAGCAGCGTCGACAGGGAGGTTTATGGCTACACCTTC
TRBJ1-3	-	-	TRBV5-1	CASSLAAEGAPAAGSGNTIYF	TGCGCCAGCAGCTTGGCCGCCGAGGGAGCTCCCGCAGCAGGCTCTGGAAACACCATATATTTT
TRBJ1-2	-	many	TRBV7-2	CASRDFPGAIYGYTF	TGTGCCAGCAGGGATTTCCCGGGAGCGATCTATGGCTACACCTTC
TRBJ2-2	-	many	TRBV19	CASREWGRRDGELFF	TGTGCCAGTAGAGAGTGGGGCAGACGGGACGGGGAGCTGTTTTTT
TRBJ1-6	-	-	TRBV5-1	CASSFYGYNSPLHF	TGCGCCAGCAGCTTTTACGGGTATAATTCACCCCTCCACTTT
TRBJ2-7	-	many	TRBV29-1	CSVWDSSSYEQYF	TGCAGCGTTTGGGACTCGAGCTCCTACGAGCAGTACTTC
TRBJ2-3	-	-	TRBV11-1	CASILPRAAVDTQYF	TGTGCCAGCATCTTACCTCGGGCGGCCGTAGATACGCAGTATTTT
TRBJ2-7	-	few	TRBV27	CASSSPSRGVSEQYF	TGTGCCAGCAGTTCTCCATCCAGGGGAGTGAGTGAGCAGTACTTC
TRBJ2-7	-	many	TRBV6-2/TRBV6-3	CASSPTSYEQYF	TGTGCCAGCAGCCCCACCTCCTACGAGCAGTACTTC
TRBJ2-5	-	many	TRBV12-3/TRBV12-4	CASSRSSEAQYF	TGTGCCAGCAGCCGTTCATCCGAGGCCCAGTACTTC
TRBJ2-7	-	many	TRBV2	CASGRFYEQYF	TGTGCCAGCGGCCGATTCTACGAGCAGTACTTC
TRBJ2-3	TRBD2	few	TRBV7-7	CASSLGLAGADTQYF	TGTGCTAGCAGCTTAGGGCTAGCGGGTGCAGATACGCAGTATTTT
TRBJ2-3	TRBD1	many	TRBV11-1	CASSPRQGATDTQYF	TGTGCCAGCAGCCCGAGACAGGGGGCAACAGATACGCAGTATTTT
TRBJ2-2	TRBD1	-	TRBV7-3	CASSLQGASNTGELFF	TGTGCCAGCAGTCTACAGGGGGCTTCGAACACCGGGGAGCTGTTTTTT
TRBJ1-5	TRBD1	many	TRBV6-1	CASLGTGGTGQPQHF	TGTGCCAGCCTGGGCACAGGGGGAACCGGTCAGCCCCAGCATTTT
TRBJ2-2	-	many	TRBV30	CAWSVLSGSTGELFF	TGTGCCTGGAGTGTACTTTCTGGAAGCACCGGGGAGCTGTTTTTT